This TCR beta chain was found in a study of tumor-infiltrating lymphocytes in primary liver carcinoma. As for this clonotype: The antigen remains undetermined. The junction and the germline gene differ at one end; a read error may be behind it.

The template, about 550 ng total RNA, yielded TCR beta cDNA made with a constant-region primer. TCR beta libraries came from three nested multiplex PCR rounds using slightly modified ARM-PCR. Forward primers for TRBV1-TRBV30 and a C-beta reverse primer served the first two PCR rounds, at roughly 10 cycles each. TCRdb re-derived calls from the multiplex PCR reads in MiXCR, one entry per CDR3 protein. Among 40,000 to 60,000 distinct CDR3 sequences listed, just over 70% were seen once. Germline lookup yields CDR1 SGHTA and CDR2 FQGTGA. This CDR3 is 14 amino acids long. Study-wide results and caveats: Tumor-adjacent and tumor-blood pairs showed less overlap than tumor region pairs. The proportion of top clones found throughout all five tumor regions was only about 7-24%.

Taking about 17-31 mg of unsorted bulk tissue, the authors co-extracted RNA and DNA. Sampling was performed at five separate regions of each tumor. More than 80% viable tumor cells made up every tumor sample. Sequenced input: liver tumor tissue from sampling region 5. Described subset: tumor region T5, tumor centre. The V call is TRBV7-3, the J call TRBJ2-3; TRBD2 aligns across 8 bases. This sequence was found in a man in his forties with primary liver carcinoma and hepatitis B virus infection. CDR3 amino acids: CTSSSLAGRNTQYF. The CDR3, as DNA: TGTACCAGCAGCTCCTTAGCGGGGCGGAATACGCAGTATTTT.